This T cell receptor (beta chain) emerged from a study of blood T cell repertoires in COVID-19. Turning to the study itself: T cells, B-cell-depleted T cells, or PBMCs supplied cDNA or gDNA.

Assay used: immunoSEQ multiplex PCR; TCRdb lists only in-frame clones, some missing. The sample carries about 250,000 clones, 75% to 85% recorded once. Enrollees, roughly 18 to 90 years old, lived in fewer than 25 US areas. Germline V lookup: CDR1 SEHNR, CDR2 FQNEAQ (reference sequence). The ends were cut back, 5 bases at V and 0 bases at J, with 10 bases in the middle. The CDR3 consists of 15 residues. The chain links TRBV7-9 to TRBJ2-2; D gene uncertain. The clonotype originates from a woman aged 50 to 60 with acute COVID-19. Sequencing was done on a sample of PBMCs or T cells enriched from blood (not recorded which). DNA of the CDR3: TGTGCCAGCAGCCCCGGTACAGCGAACACCGGGGAGCTGTTTTTT. As protein: CASSPGTANTGELFF.